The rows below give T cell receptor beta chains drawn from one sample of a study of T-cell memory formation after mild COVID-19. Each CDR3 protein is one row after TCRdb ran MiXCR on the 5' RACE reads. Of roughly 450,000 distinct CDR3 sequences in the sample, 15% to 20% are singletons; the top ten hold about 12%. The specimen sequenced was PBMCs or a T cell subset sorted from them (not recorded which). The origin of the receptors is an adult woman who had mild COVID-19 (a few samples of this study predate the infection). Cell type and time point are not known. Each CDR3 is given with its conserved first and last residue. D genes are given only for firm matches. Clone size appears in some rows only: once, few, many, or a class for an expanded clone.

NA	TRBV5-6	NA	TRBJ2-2	CASSSASVKTGELFF	TGTGCCAGCAGCTCGGCGAGTGTGAAGACCGGGGAGCTGTTTTTT
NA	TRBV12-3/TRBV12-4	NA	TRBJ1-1	CASSPGNEAFF	TGTGCCAGCAGTCCAGGTAATGAAGCTTTCTTT
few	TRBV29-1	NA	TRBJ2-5	CSVEIIGVRGETQYF	TGCAGCGTTGAAATTATAGGAGTAAGGGGGGAGACCCAGTACTTC
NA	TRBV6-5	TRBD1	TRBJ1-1	CASSPRGVMNTEAFF	TGTGCCAGCAGCCCCAGGGGGGTCATGAACACTGAAGCTTTCTTT
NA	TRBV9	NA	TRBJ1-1	CASSVESVRSEAFF	TGTGCCAGCAGCGTAGAATCCGTGCGCAGTGAAGCTTTCTTT
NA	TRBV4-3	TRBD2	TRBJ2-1	CASSQNYLAGDDEQFF	TGCGCCAGCAGCCAAAATTATCTAGCGGGAGACGATGAGCAGTTCTTC
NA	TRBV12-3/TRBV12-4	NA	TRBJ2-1	CASSLRPGTGVGYNEQFF	TGTGCCAGCAGTTTACGGCCGGGAACGGGAGTGGGATACAATGAGCAGTTCTTC
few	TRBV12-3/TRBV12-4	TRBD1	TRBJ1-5	CASRSQGVGNQPQHF	TGTGCCAGCAGATCCCAGGGGGTAGGGAATCAGCCCCAGCATTTT
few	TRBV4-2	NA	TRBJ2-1	CASSQDEGGPNEQFF	TGTGCCAGCAGCCAAGATGAAGGGGGGCCCAATGAGCAGTTCTTC
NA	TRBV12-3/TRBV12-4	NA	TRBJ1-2	CASNVRGSYTF	TGTGCCAGCAATGTTCGGGGGAGCTACACCTTC
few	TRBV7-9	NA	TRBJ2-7	CASSLPTVVGEQYF	TGTGCCAGCAGCTTACCCACCGTGGTGGGCGAGCAGTACTTC
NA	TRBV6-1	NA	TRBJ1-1	CASSEGEGLGSTEAFF	TGTGCCAGCAGTGAGGGGGAGGGGTTAGGGAGCACTGAAGCTTTCTTT
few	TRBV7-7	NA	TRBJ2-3	CASSLAGPSDTQYF	TGTGCCAGCAGCTTAGCGGGGCCCTCGGATACGCAGTATTTT
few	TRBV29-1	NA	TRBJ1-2	CSVLGTQPPGGYTF	TGCAGCGTTCTAGGCACCCAACCCCCGGGGGGCTACACCTTC
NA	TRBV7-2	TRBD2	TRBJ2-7	CASSFIAGSYEQYF	TGTGCCAGCAGCTTCATAGCGGGTTCCTACGAGCAGTACTTC
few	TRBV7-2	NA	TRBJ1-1	CASSRPPMNTEAFF	TGTGCCAGCAGCCGCCCGCCCATGAACACTGAAGCTTTCTTT
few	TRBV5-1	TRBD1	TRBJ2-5	CASSRQGASEETQYF	TGCGCCAGCAGCCGACAGGGGGCCTCAGAAGAGACCCAGTACTTC
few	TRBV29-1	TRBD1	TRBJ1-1	CSVEGTGKAFF	TGCAGCGTGGAGGGGACAGGGAAAGCTTTCTTT
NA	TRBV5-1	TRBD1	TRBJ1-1	CASSTGQGAATEAFF	TGCGCCAGCAGCACCGGACAGGGGGCCGCGACTGAAGCTTTCTTT
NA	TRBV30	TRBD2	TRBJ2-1	CALRGGLARYNEQFF	TGTGCCTTACGCGGAGGACTAGCGAGATACAATGAGCAGTTCTTC
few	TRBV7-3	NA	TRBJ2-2	CASSFLRGRQNTGELFF	TGTGCCAGCAGCTTTCTTCGTGGACGCCAAAACACCGGGGAGCTGTTTTTT
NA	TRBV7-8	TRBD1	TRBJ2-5	CASSNDDRGYQETQYF	TGTGCCAGCAGCAATGACGACAGGGGGTACCAAGAGACCCAGTACTTC
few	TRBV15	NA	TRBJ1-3	CATSKVGVTAGNTIYF	TGTGCCACCAGCAAGGTCGGAGTGACGGCTGGAAACACCATATATTTT
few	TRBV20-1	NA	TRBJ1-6	CSAIRTFDGNSPLHF	TGCAGTGCTATCAGGACGTTCGACGGTAATTCACCCCTCCACTTT
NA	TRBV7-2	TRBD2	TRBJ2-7	CASSLDSGGAYEQYF	TGTGCCAGCAGCTTAGATAGCGGGGGTGCCTACGAGCAGTACTTC
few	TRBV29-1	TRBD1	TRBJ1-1	CSGSWTGSSEAFF	TGCAGCGGCAGTTGGACAGGGTCCTCTGAAGCTTTCTTT
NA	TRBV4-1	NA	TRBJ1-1	CASSQDYGTEAFF	TGCGCCAGCAGCCAAGATTACGGAACTGAAGCTTTCTTT
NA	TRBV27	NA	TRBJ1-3	CASIGLPGNTIYF	TGTGCCAGCATCGGTCTCCCTGGAAACACCATATATTTT
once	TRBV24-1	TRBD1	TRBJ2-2	CATSDPGQGIGELFF	TGTGCCACCAGTGACCCCGGACAGGGGATCGGGGAGCTGTTTTTT
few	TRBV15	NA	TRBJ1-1	CATSREGTKNGNTEAFF	TGTGCCACCAGCAGAGAAGGGACCAAGAATGGGAACACTGAAGCTTTCTTT